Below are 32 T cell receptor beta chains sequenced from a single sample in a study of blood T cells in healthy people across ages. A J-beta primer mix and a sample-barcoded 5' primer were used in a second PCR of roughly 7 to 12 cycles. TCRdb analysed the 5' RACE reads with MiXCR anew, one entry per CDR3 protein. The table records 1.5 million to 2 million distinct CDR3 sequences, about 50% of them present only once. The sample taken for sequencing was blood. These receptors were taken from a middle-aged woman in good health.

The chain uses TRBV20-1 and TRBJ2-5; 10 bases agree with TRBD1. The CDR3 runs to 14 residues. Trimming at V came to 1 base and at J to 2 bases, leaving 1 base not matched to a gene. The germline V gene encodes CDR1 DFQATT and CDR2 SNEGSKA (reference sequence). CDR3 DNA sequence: TGCAGTGCTAGAGTGGGACAGGGGCAAGAGACCCAGTACTTC. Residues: CSARVGQGQETQYF.

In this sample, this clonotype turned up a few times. This CDR3 reads CASSSRGSLSYEQYF. Here the CDR3 DNA reads TGTGCCAGCAGCTCGCGGGGGTCGCTCTCCTACGAGCAGTACTTC. The rearrangement links TRBV6-2 or TRBV6-3 to TRBJ2-7; 7 nucleotides agree with TRBD2. From germline, CDR1 is MNHEY and CDR2 SVGEGT. J lost 0 bases, V lost 6 bases, and 8 bases had no gene match. CDR3 size: 15 residues.

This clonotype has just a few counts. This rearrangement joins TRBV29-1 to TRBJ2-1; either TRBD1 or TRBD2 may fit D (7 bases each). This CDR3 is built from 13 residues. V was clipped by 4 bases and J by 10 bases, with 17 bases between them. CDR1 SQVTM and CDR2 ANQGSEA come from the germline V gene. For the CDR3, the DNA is TGCAGCGTTGCGCAGGGGGGGTATGACGAGCAGTTCTTC. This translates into CSVAQGGYDEQFF.

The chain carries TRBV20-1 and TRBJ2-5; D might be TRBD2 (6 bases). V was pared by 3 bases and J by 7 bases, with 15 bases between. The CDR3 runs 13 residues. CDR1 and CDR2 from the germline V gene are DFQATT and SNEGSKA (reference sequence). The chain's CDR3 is CSASRGDGGTQYF. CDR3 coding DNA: TGCAGTGCTAGTCGCGGGGATGGGGGGACCCAGTACTTC.

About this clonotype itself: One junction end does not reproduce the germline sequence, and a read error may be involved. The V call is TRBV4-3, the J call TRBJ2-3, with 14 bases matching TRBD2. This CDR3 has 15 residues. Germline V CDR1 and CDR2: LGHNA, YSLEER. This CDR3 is CASSQTSGGADMQYF. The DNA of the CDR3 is TGCGCCAGCAGCCAGACTAGCGGGGGGGCAGATATGCAGTATTTT.

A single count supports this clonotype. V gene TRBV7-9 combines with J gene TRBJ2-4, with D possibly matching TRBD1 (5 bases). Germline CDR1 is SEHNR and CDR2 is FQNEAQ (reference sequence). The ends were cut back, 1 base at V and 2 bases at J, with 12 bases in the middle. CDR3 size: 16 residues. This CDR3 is CASSLVVGVSKNIQYF. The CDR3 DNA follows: TGTGCCAGCAGCTTAGTTGTAGGGGTTTCCAAAAACATTCAGTACTTC.

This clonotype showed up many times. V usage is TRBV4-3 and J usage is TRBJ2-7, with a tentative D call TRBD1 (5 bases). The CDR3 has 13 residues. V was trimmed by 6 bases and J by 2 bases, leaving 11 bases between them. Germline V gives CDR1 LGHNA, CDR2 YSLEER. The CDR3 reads CASSHDRAYEQYF. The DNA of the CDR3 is TGCGCCAGCAGTCACGACAGAGCCTACGAGCAGTACTTC.

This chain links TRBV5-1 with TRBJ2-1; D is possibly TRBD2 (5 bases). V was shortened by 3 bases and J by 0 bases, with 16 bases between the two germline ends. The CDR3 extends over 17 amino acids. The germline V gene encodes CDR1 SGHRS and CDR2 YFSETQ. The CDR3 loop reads CASSWNPRDYSYNEQFF. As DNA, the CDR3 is TGCGCCAGCAGCTGGAACCCCCGGGATTACTCCTACAATGAGCAGTTCTTC.

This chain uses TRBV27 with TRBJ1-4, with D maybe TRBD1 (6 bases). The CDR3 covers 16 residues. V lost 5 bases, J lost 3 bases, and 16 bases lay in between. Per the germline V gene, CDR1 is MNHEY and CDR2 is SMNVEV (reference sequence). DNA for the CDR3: TGTGCCAGCAGTCCCCTAACAGGGCGGCCTAATGAAAAACTGTTTTTT. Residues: CASSPLTGRPNEKLFF.

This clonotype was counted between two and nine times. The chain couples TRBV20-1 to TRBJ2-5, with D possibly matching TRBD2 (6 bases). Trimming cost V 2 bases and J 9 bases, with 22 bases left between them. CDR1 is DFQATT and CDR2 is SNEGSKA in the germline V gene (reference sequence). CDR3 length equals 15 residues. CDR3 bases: TGCAGTGCTAGAACCCTACCGGGGGACCTTGAGGCCCAGTACTTC. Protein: CSARTLPGDLEAQYF.

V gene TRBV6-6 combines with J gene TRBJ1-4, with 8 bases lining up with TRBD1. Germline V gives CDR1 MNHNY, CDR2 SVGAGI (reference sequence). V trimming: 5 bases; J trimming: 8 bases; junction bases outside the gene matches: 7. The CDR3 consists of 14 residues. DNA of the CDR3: TGTGCCAGCAGTACCGGGACAGGAAAAGAAAAACTGTTTTTT. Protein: CASSTGTGKEKLFF.

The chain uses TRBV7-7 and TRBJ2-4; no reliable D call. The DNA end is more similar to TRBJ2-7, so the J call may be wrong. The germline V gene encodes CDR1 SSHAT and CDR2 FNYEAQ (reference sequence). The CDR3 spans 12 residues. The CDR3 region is CATVGLTGEQYF. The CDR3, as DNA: TGTGCCACAGTCGGATTAACGGGCGAGCAGTACTTC.

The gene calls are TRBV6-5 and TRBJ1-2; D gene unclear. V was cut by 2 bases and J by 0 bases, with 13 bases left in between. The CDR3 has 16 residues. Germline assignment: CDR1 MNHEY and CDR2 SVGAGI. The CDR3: CASSYLGRPSNYGYTF. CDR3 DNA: TGTGCCAGCAGTTACCTCGGCAGACCTTCTAACTATGGCTACACCTTC.

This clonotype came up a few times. CDR3 bases: TGTGCCAGCAGTCCCGGGACAGGGCGCTACAATGAGCAGTTCTTC. It yields the protein CASSPGTGRYNEQFF. The chain couples TRBV2 to TRBJ2-1; TRBD1 aligns across 9 bases. The V gene's germline CDR1 is SNHLY and CDR2 FYNNEI. Trimming cost V 5 bases and J 3 bases; bases outside gene matches: 5. This CDR3 spans 15 amino acids.

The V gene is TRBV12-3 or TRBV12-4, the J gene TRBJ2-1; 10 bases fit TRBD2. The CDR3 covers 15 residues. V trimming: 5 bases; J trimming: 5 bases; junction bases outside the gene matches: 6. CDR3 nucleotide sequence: TGTGCCAGCAGTAGGAGCGGGGGGGCCAACAATGAGCAGTTCTTC. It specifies CASSRSGGANNEQFF.

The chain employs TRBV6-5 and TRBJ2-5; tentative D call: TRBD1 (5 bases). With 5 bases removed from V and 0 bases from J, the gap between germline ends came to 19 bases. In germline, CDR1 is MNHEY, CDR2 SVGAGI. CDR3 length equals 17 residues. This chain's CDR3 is CASSHLGVGAYQETQYF. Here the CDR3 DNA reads TGTGCCAGCAGTCACTTGGGCGTAGGGGCGTACCAAGAGACCCAGTACTTC.

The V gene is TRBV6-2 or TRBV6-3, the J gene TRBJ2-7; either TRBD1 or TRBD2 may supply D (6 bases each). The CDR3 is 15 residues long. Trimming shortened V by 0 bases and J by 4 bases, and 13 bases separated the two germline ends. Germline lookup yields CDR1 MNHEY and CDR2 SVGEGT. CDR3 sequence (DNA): TGTGCCAGCAGTTACTCTCGGGGGCCCCGGTACGAGCAGTACTTC. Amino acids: CASSYSRGPRYEQYF.

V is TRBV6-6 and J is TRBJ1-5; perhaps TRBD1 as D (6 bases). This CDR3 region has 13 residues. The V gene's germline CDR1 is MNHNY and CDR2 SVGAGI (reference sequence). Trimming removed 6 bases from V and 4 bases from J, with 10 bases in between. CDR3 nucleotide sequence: TGTGCCAGCAGAGCCGGACAGAATCAGCCCCAGCATTTT. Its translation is CASRAGQNQPQHF.

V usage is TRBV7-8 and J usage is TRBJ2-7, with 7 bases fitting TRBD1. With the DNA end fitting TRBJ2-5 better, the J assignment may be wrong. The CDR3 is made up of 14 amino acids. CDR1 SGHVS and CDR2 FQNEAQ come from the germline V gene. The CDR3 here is CASSRQGLKETQYF. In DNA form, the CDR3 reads TGTGCCAGCAGCCGACAGGGTTTAAAAGAGACCCAGTACTTC.

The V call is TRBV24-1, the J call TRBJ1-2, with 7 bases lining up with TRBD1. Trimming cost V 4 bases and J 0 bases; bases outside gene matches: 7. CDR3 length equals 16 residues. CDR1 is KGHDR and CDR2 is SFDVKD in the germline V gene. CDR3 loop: CATSETGDRANYGYTF. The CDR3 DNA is TGTGCCACCAGTGAAACGGGGGACAGAGCTAACTATGGCTACACCTTC.

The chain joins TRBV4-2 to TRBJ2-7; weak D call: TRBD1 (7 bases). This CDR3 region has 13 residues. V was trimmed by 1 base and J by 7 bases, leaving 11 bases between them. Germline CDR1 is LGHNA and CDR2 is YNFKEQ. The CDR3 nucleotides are TGTGCCAGCAGCCAAGTTCCAGGGGGGGAGCAGTACTTC. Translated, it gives CASSQVPGGEQYF.

The CDR3 coding sequence is TGCAGTGTTAACGGGCAGGGAAGCGGTTTCTCCTACAATGAGCAGTTCTTC. It specifies CSVNGQGSGFSYNEQFF. This chain connects TRBV20-1 to TRBJ2-1, with D possibly being TRBD1 or TRBD2 (5 bases each). The CDR3 has 17 residues. Trimming cost V 7 bases and J 0 bases, with 22 bases left between them. Germline V CDR1 and CDR2: DFQATT, SNEGSKA (reference sequence).

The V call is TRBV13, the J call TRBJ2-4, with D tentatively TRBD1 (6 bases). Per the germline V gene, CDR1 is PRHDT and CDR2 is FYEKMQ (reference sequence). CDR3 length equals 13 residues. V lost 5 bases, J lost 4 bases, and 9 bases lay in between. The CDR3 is CASSETGKNIQYF. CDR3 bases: TGTGCCAGCAGCGAGACAGGAAAAAACATTCAGTACTTC.

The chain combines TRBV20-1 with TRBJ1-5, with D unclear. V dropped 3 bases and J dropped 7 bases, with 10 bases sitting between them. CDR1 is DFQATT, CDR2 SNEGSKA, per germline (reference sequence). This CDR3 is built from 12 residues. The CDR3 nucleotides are TGCAGTGCTAGGGAGGTTGGGCAGCCCCAGCATTTT. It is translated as CSAREVGQPQHF.

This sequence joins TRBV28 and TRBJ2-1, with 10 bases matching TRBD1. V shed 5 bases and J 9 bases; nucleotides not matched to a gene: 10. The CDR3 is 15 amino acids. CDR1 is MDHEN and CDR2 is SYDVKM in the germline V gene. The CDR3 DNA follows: TGTGCCAGCAGTCCCGGGACAGGGGATCGGGCTGAGCAGTTCTTC. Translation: CASSPGTGDRAEQFF.

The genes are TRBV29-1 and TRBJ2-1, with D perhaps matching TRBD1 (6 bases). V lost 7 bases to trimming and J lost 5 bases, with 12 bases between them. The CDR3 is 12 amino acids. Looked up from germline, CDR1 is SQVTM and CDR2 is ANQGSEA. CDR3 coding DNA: TGCAGCGGTGGACAGAGGAACAATGAGCAGTTCTTC. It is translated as CSGGQRNNEQFF.

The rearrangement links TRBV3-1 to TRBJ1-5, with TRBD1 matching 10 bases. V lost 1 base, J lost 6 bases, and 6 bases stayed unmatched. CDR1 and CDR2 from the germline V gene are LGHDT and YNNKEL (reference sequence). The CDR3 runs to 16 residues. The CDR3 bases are TGTGCCAGCAGCCAAGCGGCGACAGGGGGCAGTCAGCCCCAGCATTTT. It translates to CASSQAATGGSQPQHF.

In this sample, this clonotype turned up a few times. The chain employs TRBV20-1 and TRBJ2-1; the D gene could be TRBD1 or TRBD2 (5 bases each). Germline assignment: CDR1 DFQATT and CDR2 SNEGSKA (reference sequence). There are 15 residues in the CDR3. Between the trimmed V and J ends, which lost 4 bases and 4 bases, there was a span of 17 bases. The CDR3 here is CSANSVRDLYNEQFF. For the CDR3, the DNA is TGCAGTGCTAATTCGGTCCGGGACCTTTACAATGAGCAGTTCTTC.

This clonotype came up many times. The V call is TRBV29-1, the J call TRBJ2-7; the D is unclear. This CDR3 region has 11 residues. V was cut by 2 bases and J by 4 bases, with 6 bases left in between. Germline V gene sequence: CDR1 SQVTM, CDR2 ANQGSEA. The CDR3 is CSVETEYEQYF. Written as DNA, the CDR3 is TGCAGCGTTGAAACGGAATACGAGCAGTACTTC.

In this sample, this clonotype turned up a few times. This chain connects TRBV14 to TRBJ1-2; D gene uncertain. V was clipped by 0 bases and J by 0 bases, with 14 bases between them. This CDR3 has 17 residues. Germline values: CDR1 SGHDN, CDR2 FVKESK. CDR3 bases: TGTGCCAGCAGCCAAGATCTACCCCGATTAGCTAACTATGGCTACACCTTC. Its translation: CASSQDLPRLANYGYTF.

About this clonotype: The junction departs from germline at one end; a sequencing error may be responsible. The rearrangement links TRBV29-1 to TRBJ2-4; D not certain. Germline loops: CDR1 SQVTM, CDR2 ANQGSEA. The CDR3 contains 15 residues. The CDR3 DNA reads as TGCAGCGTTGAAGGAATAGGGTTGGCCAAAAACATTCGGTACTTC. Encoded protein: CSVEGIGLAKNIRYF. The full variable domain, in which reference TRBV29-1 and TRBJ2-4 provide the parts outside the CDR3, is SAVISQKPSRDICQRGTSLTIQCQVDSQVTMMFWYRQQPGQSLTLIATANQGSEATYESGFVIDKFPISRPNLTFSTLTVSNMSPEDSSIYLCSVEGIGLAKNIRYFGAGTRLSVL.

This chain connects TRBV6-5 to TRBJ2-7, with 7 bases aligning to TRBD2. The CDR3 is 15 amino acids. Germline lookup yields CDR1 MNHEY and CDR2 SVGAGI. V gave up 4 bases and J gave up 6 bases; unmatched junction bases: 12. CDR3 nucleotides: TGTGCCAGCAGTTCGAGCGGGGAGGTATTGGGCGAGCAGTACTTC. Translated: CASSSSGEVLGEQYF.